This T cell receptor (beta chain) was identified during a study of T cells in Graves' hyperthyroidism and ophthalmopathy. Study overall: Peripheral blood was secured at the point of initial diagnosis, before any treatment.

Using RNA transcripts as the source, TCR beta CDR3 regions were amplified. The study used the HTBI primer set for a first-round RT-PCR of the TCR CDR3. TCRdb used MiXCR to reprocess the multiplex PCR reads, holding one entry per CDR3 protein. Of hundreds of thousands of distinct CDR3 sequences in the sample, around 38% were seen once. The germline V gene encodes CDR1 LNHDA and CDR2 SQIVND (reference sequence). Losses at the gene ends were 6 bases for V and 5 bases for J; bases not matched to a gene: 11. The CDR3 is 15 amino acids. Many counts were recorded for this clonotype. This sequence was found in a man aged 18 to 30 with Graves' hyperthyroidism. V usage is TRBV19 and J usage is TRBJ2-7, with 9 bases matching TRBD1. Sequenced: blood. The CDR3 bases are TGTGCCAGTAGCCTCGGAGGGACAGGGCAGGACGAGCAGTACTTC. This sequence encodes CASSLGGTGQDEQYF.